This TCR beta chain was observed in a study of lymphopenia after photon versus proton radiotherapy. The CDR3 extends over 15 amino acids. Germline lookup yields CDR1 SGHNT and CDR2 YYREEE (reference sequence). Clones were sequenced by immunoSEQ multiplex PCR, and TCRdb holds only the in-frame ones, with some missing. The sample comprises under 30,000 clones, about 80% of which are singletons, and roughly 24% rests with the top ten. This TCR was recovered from a man aged 35-49 years with gastric cancer. This chain links TRBV5-4 with TRBJ2-5, with TRBD1 matching 9 bases. Matching the DNA end better, TRBJ2-7 makes the J call doubtful. This material consisted of peripheral blood, taken from a patient treated with photon-based radiotherapy. The chain's CDR3 is CASSNYRTGAVEQYF. The CDR3 DNA reads as TGTGCCAGCAGCAACTATAGGACAGGGGCAGTCGAGCAGTACTTC.